Listed here are 15 T cell receptor beta chains from one sample, sequenced in a study of T cells after yellow fever vaccination (dated by TCRdb to 2018 to 2020). Libraries came from 5' RACE. Sequencing took place on an Illumina HiSeq 2500. TCRdb took the public reads, trimmed them with fastp at Q25, ran MiXCR for clone calling and kept in-frame beta chains. Records with the same CDR3 protein are collapsed into one entry carrying the most frequent genes and DNA. Counted in this sample were 300,000 or so distinct CDR3 sequences; 13% of them appeared once. Jointly, the top ten make up 0.5% to 0.6% of the sample. This sample's treatment or condition label indicates: live attenuated yellow fever vaccine strain. Sequencing was performed on CD4+ T cells sorted from PBMCs, taken 45 days after the yellow fever booster vaccination. All receptors derive from a young man who received the YFV17D yellow fever vaccine.

V gene TRBV5-4 combines with J gene TRBJ2-5; 7 nucleotides match TRBD1. Trimming removed 3 bases from V and 5 bases from J; junction bases left unmatched: 4. This CDR3 has 13 amino acids. Germline CDR1 is SGHNT and CDR2 is YYREEE (reference sequence). The CDR3 loop reads CASSSGQAETQYF. CDR3 bases: TGTGCCAGCAGCTCCGGACAGGCGGAGACCCAGTACTTC.

V gene TRBV6-2 or TRBV6-3 combines with J gene TRBJ2-1; perhaps D is TRBD1 or TRBD2 (5 bases each). V dropped 6 bases and J dropped 6 bases, with 9 bases sitting between them. Germline-derived CDR1 and CDR2 are MNHEY and SVGEGT. This CDR3 spans 12 amino acids. CDR3 sequence (DNA): TGTGCCAGCAGCCCCGGGGCCAATGAGCAGTTCTTC. Protein product: CASSPGANEQFF.

This clonotype showed up just a few times. The chain uses TRBV7-8 and TRBJ2-7; D is uncertain. There are 13 residues in the CDR3. V was trimmed by 2 bases and J by 4 bases, leaving 9 bases between them. Germline-derived CDR1 and CDR2 are SGHVS and FQNEAQ. The CDR3 protein is CASSLNGRYEQYF. CDR3 sequence (DNA): TGTGCCAGCAGCTTAAACGGCCGTTACGAGCAGTACTTC. Supplemented by reference TRBV7-8 and TRBJ2-7, the full variable domain reads GAGVSQSPRYKVAKRGQDVALRCDPISGHVSLFWYQQALGQGPEFLTYFQNEAQLDKSGLPSDRFFAERPEGSVSTLKIQRTQQEDSAVYLCASSLNGRYEQYFGPGTRLTVT.

V is TRBV5-5 and J is TRBJ2-3; no clear D. The germline V gene has CDR1 SGHKS and CDR2 YYEKEE (reference sequence). The length of the CDR3 is 13 residues. The CDR3 loop reads CASQRPSTDTQYF. CDR3 DNA: TGTGCAAGCCAGCGCCCCAGCACAGATACGCAGTATTTT. Complete variable domain (other parts from reference TRBV5-5 and TRBJ2-3): DAGVTQSPTHLIKTRGQQVTLRCSPISGHKSVSWYQQVLGQGPQFIFQYYEKEERGRGNFPDRFSARQFPNYSSELNVNALLLGDSALYLCASQRPSTDTQYFGPGTRLTVL.

On this clonotype itself: Its ends do not fully match the called genes, so a read error is possible. J is TRBJ2-6 and V is TRBV20-1; the D gene is possibly TRBD1 (5 bases). From germline, CDR1 is DFQATT and CDR2 SNEGSKA (reference sequence). The CDR3 sequence is 17 residues long. CDR3 sequence: CCARSHAGKSGANVLTF. The CDR3 bases are TGCTGTGCTAGATCCCACGCAGGGAAATCTGGGGCCAACGTCCTGACTTTC.

This clonotype showed up just a few times. The CDR3 loop reads CSTRGLADTDTQYF. In nucleotides, the CDR3 is TGCAGCACGCGGGGACTAGCGGACACAGATACGCAGTATTTT. V gene TRBV29-1 combines with J gene TRBJ2-3; 11 positions agree with TRBD2. The CDR3 has 14 amino acids. Germline V lookup: CDR1 SQVTM, CDR2 ANQGSEA. The V segment lost 8 bases and the J segment 2 bases; nucleotides outside the gene matches: 6.

The chain joins TRBV5-1 to TRBJ2-2, with D perhaps matching TRBD1 (6 bases). Trimming stripped 9 bases from V and 6 bases from J, with 12 bases between. Germline V gives CDR1 SGHRS, CDR2 YFSETQ. The CDR3 covers 12 residues. DNA of the CDR3: TGCGCCACCCGAGAGGGGGCCGGGGAGCTGTTTTTT. Protein: CATREGAGELFF.

This clonotype has a handful of counts. The V call is TRBV7-9, the J call TRBJ2-1, with a weak D call TRBD1 (7 bases). This CDR3 is built from 14 residues. Germline V lookup: CDR1 SEHNR, CDR2 FQNEAQ (reference sequence). V was cut by 2 bases and J by 10 bases, with 15 bases left in between. CDR3 residues: CASSLKGGGHEQFF. The CDR3 DNA reads TGTGCCAGCAGCTTAAAAGGAGGGGGCCACGAGCAGTTCTTC.

In this sample, this clonotype turned up a few times. CDR3 coding DNA: TGCGCCAGCAGCTTGGACCTAGCGAGCTCCTACGAGCAGTACTTC. Protein product: CASSLDLASSYEQYF. The chain combines TRBV5-1 with TRBJ2-7; a possible D gene is TRBD2 (6 bases). V was shortened by 0 bases and J by 0 bases, with 10 bases between the two germline ends. CDR1 and CDR2 from the germline V gene are SGHRS and YFSETQ. The CDR3 is 15 residues long.

This sequence joins TRBV7-2 and TRBJ1-2, with D unresolved. The CDR3 loop spans 16 amino acids. Germline V gene sequence: CDR1 SGHTA, CDR2 FQGNSA. V shed 1 base and J shed 7 bases, with 19 bases lying between them. This CDR3 is CASSLEGGYPSRGYTF. In DNA form, the CDR3 reads TGTGCCAGCAGCTTAGAAGGAGGGTACCCTTCCCGTGGCTACACCTTC. Together with reference TRBV7-2 and TRBJ1-2, the CDR3 gives the full variable domain: GAGVSQSPSNKVTEKGKDVELRCDPISGHTALYWYRQSLGQGLEFLIYFQGNSAPDKSGLPSDRFSAERTGGSVSTLTIQRTQQEDSAVYLCASSLEGGYPSRGYTFGSGTRLTVV.

V is TRBV20-1 and J is TRBJ2-1, with D hard to call. Germline CDR1 DFQATT, CDR2 SNEGSKA (reference sequence). This CDR3 contains 14 residues. Trimming took off 4 bases at V and 5 bases at J, with 15 bases between the two ends. The CDR3, as DNA: TGCAGTGCTAACCCCCTGAGTGTTGACAATGAGCAGTTCTTC. It specifies CSANPLSVDNEQFF.

This clonotype was counted a few times. V usage is TRBV20-1 and J usage is TRBJ2-3; 9 nucleotides agree with TRBD2. The V and J ends lost 2 bases and 4 bases, in that order; junction bases with no gene match: 10. The CDR3 spans 16 residues. CDR1 is DFQATT, CDR2 SNEGSKA, per germline (reference sequence). Here the CDR3 reads CSARSNGAGGADTQYF. CDR3 in DNA: TGCAGTGCTAGATCCAACGGGGCGGGAGGGGCAGATACGCAGTATTTT.

CDR3 nucleotides: TGTGCCAGTAGTAGAACGGGGCGGCCAAGGACTGGGGCCAACGTCCTGACTTTC. It encodes CASSRTGRPRTGANVLTF. This chain links TRBV6-2 or TRBV6-3 with TRBJ2-6; the D gene could be TRBD1 or TRBD2 (5 bases each). Trimming stripped 9 bases from V and 2 bases from J, with 23 bases between. This CDR3 has 18 amino acids. Germline-derived CDR1 and CDR2 are MNHEY and SVGEGT.

As regards this clonotype: A read error may produce the germline difference seen at one junction end. This sequence joins TRBV20-1 and TRBJ1-2; D remains ambiguous. The CDR3 length is 10 residues. CDR1 DFQATT and CDR2 SNEGSKA come from the germline V gene (reference sequence). This CDR3 reads CSAISYGYTF. The DNA for the CDR3 is TGCAGCGCTATCAGTTATGGCTACACCTTC.

This clonotype was counted many times. V and J are TRBV20-1 and TRBJ2-5, with 10 bases identical to TRBD1. Per the germline V gene, CDR1 is DFQATT and CDR2 is SNEGSKA (reference sequence). The ends lost 3 bases at V and 3 bases at J; junction bases unmatched: 1. CDR3 length: 13 residues. CDR3 region: CSARGTGEETQYF. The CDR3 DNA sequence: TGCAGTGCTAGGGGGACAGGGGAAGAGACCCAGTACTTC.